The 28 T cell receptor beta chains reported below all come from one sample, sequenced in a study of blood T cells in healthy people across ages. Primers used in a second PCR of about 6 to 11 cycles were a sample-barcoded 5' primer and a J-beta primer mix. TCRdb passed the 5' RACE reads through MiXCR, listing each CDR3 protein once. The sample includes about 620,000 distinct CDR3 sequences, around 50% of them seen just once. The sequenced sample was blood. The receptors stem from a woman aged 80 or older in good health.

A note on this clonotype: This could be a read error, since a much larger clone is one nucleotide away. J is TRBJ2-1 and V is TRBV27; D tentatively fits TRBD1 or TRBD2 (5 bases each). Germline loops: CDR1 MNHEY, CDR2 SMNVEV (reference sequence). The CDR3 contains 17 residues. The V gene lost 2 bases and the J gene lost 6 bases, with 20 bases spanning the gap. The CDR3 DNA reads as TGTGCCAGCAGTTTACGACTATCGGGATTTAGGGGCAATGAGCAGTTCTTC. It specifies CASSLRLSGFRGNEQFF.

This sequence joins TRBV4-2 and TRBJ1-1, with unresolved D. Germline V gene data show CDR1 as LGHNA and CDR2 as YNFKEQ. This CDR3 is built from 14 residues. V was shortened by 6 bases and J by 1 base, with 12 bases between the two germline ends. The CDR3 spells CASSLIGENTEAFF. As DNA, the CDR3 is TGTGCCAGCAGTCTTATCGGCGAGAACACTGAAGCTTTCTTT.

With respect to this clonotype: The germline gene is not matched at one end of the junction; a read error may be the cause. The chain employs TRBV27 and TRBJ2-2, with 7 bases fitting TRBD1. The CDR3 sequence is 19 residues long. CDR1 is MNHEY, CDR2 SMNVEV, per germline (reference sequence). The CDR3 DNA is TGTGCCAGCAGTTTAGATGCGAGGGGGCCCCCTTTTGGCACCGGGGAGTTGTTTTTT. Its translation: CASSLDARGPPFGTGELFF.

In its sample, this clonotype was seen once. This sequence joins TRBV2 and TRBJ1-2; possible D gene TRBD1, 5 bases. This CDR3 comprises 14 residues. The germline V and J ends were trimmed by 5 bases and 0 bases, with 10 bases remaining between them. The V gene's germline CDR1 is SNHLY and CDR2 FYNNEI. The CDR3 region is CASSRQLANYGYTF. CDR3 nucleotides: TGTGCCAGCAGTCGACAGTTAGCTAACTATGGCTACACCTTC.

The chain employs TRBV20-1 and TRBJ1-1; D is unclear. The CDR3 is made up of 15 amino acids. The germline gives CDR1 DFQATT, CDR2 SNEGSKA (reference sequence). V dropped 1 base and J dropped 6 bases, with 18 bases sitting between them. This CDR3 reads CSARGLAGYEAEAFF. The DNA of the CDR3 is TGCAGTGCTAGAGGGCTAGCGGGGTATGAGGCTGAAGCTTTCTTT.

The DNA for the CDR3 is TGCAGTGTCTTAGACCCCGCGGCGCCGCAGTATTTT. This encodes CSVLDPAAPQYF. The V gene is TRBV20-1, the J gene TRBJ2-3; D is uncertain. The ends were cut back, 7 bases at V and 10 bases at J, with 18 bases in the middle. Germline V lookup: CDR1 DFQATT, CDR2 SNEGSKA (reference sequence). The CDR3 runs to 12 residues.

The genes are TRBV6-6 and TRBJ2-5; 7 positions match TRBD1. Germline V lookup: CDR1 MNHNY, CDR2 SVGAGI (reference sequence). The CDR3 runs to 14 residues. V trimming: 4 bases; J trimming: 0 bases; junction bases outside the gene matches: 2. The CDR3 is CASSSDRDQETQYF. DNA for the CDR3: TGTGCCAGCAGTTCCGACAGGGACCAAGAGACCCAGTACTTC.

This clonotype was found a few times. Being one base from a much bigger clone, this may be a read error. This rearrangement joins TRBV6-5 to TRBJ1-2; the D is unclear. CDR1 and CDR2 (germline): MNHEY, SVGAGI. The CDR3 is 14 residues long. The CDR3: CASSDSASGSRYTF. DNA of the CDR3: TGTGCCAGCAGTGACTCGGCCTCTGGGAGTCGCTACACCTTC.

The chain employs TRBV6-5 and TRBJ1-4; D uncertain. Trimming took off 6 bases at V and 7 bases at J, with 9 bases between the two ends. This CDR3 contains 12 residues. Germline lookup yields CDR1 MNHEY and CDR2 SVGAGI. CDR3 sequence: CASRNFPEKLFF. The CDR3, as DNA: TGTGCCAGCAGAAATTTTCCTGAAAAACTGTTTTTT.

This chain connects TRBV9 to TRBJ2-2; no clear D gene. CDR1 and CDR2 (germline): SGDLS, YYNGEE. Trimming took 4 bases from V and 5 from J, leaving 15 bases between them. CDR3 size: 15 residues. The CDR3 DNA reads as TGTGCCAGCAGCCCTGAAGGTCGCCGAACCGGGGAGCTGTTTTTT. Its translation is CASSPEGRRTGELFF.

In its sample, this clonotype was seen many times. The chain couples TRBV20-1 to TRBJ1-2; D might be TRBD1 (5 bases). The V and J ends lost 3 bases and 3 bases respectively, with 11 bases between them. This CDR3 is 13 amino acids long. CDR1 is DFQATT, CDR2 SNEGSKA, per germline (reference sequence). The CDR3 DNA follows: TGCAGTGCTAGCCCAGGGACGGACTATGGCTACACCTTC. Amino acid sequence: CSASPGTDYGYTF.

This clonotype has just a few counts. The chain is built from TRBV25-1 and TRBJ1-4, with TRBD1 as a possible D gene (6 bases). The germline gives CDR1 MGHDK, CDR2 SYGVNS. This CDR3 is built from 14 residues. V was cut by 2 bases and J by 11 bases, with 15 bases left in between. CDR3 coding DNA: TGTGCCAGCAGTGAACCAGGGGACAAGCCCAAACTGTTTTTT. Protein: CASSEPGDKPKLFF.

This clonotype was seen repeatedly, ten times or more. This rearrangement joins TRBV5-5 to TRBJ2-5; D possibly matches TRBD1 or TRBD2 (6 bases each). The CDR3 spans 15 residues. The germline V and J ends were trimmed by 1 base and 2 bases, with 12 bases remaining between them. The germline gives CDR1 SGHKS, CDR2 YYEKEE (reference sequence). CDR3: CASSLWGAPQETQYF. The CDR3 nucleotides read TGTGCCAGCAGCTTGTGGGGGGCGCCTCAAGAGACCCAGTACTTC.

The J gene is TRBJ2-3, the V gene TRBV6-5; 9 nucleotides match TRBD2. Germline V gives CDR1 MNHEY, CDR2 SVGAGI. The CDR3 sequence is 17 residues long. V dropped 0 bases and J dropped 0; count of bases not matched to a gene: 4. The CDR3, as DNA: TGTGCCAGCAGTTACTCGGGCGGGAGGGGGAGCACAGATACGCAGTATTTT. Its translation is CASSYSGGRGSTDTQYF.

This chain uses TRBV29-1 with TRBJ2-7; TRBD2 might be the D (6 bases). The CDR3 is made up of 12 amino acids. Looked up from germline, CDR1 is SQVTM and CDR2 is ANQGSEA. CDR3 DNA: TGCCCTTCCGGGACTCACACCTACGAGCAGTACTTC. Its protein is CPSGTHTYEQYF.

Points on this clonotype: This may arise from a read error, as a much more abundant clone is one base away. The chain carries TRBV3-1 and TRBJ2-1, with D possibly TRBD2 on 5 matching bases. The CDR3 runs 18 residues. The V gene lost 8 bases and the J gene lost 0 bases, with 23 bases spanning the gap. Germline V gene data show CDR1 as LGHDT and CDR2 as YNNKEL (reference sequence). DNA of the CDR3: TGTGCCAGCGGCAAGATATCCTTGACGGGGAGCTCCTACAATGAGCAGTTCTTC. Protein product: CASGKISLTGSSYNEQFF.

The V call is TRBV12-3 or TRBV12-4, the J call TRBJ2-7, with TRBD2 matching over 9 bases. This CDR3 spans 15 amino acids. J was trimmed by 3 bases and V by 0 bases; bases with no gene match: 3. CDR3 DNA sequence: TGTGCCAGCAGTTTAGCAGCTAGCGGGGTCTACGAGCAGTACTTC. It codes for CASSLAASGVYEQYF.

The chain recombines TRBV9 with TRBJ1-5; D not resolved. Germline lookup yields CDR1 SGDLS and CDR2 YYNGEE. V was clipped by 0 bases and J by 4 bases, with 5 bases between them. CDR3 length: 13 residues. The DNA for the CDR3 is TGTGCCAGCAGCGTAGGACAAAATCAGCCCCAGCATTTT. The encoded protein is CASSVGQNQPQHF.

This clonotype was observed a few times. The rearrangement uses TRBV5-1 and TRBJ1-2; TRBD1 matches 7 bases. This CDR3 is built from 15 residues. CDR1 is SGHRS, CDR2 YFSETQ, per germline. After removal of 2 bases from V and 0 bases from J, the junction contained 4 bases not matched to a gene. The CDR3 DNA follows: TGCGCCAGCAGCTTAAGGGACAGCTCTAACTATGGCTACACCTTC. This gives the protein CASSLRDSSNYGYTF.

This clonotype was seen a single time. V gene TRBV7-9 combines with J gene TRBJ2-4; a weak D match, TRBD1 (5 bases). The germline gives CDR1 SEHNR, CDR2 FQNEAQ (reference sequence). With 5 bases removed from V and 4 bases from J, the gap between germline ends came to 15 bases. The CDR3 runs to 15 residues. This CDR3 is CASSLQGSLKNIQYF. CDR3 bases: TGTGCCAGCAGCCTCCAGGGCTCCCTTAAAAACATTCAGTACTTC.

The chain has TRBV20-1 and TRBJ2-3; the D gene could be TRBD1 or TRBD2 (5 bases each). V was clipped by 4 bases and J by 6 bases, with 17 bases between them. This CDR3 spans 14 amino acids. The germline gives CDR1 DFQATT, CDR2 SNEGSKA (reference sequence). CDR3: CSATGRGTSDTQYF. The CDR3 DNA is TGCAGTGCTACCGGAAGAGGGACGTCGGATACGCAGTATTTT.

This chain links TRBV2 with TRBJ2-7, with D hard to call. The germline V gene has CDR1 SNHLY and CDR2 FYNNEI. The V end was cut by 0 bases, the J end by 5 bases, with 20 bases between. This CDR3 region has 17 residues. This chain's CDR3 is CASSEAHRSLSHDEQYF. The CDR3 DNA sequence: TGTGCCAGCAGTGAAGCCCACAGATCACTCTCCCACGACGAGCAGTACTTC.

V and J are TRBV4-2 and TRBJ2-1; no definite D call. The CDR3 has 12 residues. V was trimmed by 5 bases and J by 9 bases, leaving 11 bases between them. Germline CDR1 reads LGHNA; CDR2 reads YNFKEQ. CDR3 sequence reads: CASSAEVGEQFF. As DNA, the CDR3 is TGTGCCAGCAGCGCCGAAGTCGGTGAGCAGTTCTTC.

CDR3 in DNA: TGTGCCAGCAGCCCCACAATAGGTCACTACGAGCAGTACTTC. As protein: CASSPTIGHYEQYF. The V and J genes are TRBV27 and TRBJ2-1, with unresolved D. The end of the DNA is better explained by TRBJ2-7, so the J call may be wrong. The CDR3 is 14 residues long. The V gene's germline CDR1 is MNHEY and CDR2 SMNVEV (reference sequence).

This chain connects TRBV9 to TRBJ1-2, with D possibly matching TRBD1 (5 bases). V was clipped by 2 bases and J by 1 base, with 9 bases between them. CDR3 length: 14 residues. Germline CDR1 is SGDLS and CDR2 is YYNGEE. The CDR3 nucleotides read TGTGCCAGCAGCGTGGTGGACAATAACTATGGCTACACCTTC. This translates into CASSVVDNNYGYTF.

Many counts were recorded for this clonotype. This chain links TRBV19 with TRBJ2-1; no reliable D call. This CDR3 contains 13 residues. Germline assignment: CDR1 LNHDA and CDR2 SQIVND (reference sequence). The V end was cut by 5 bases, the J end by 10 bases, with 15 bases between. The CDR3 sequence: CASSGFEVGEQFF. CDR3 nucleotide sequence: TGTGCCAGTAGTGGCTTCGAAGTGGGAGAGCAGTTCTTC.

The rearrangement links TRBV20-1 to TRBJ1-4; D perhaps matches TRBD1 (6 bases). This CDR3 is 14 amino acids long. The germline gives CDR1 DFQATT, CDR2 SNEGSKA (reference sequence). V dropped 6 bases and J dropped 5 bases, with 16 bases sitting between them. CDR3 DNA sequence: TGCAGTGCCAAAGGACAGCTAGGAAATGAAAAACTGTTTTTT. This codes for CSAKGQLGNEKLFF.

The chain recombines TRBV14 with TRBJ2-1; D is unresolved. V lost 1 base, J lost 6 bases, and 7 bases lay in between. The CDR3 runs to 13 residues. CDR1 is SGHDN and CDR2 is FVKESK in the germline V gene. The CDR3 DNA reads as TGTGCCAGCAGCCAAGCTTACCTCAATGAGCAGTTCTTC. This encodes CASSQAYLNEQFF.